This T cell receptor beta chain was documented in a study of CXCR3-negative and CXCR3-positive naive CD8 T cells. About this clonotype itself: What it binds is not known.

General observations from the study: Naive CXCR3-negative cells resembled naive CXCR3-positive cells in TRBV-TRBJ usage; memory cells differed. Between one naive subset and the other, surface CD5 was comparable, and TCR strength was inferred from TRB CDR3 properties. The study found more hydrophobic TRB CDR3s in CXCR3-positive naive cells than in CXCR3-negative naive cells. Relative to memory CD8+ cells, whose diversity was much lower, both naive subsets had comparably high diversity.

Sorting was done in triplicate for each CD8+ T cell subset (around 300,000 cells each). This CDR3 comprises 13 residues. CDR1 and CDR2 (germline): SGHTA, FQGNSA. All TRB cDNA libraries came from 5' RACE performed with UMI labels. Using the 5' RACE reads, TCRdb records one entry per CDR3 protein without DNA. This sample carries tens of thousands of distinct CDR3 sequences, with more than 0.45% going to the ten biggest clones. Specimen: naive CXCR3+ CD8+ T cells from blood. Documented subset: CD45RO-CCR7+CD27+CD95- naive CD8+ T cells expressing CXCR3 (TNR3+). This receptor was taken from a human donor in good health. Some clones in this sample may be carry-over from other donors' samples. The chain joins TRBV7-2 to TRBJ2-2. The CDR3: CASSLVDAGELFF.